Listed below are T cell receptor beta chains from one sample, sequenced in a study of Tregs in tolerant kidney transplant recipients. Clones were sequenced by immunoSEQ multiplex PCR, and TCRdb holds only the in-frame ones, with some missing. Of some 55,000 clones in the sample, 70% to 90% are singletons; the top ten hold about 2%. The sequencing here drew on Tregs from blood, taken before the transplant. The source of these receptors is a human donor who received a combined kidney and bone marrow transplant. Each CDR3 is given with its conserved first and last residue. Fields, in order: clone size, J gene, V gene, D gene, CDR3 DNA, CDR3 protein. D genes are given only for firm matches. Some rows mark clone size as missing; the rest say once, few, many or name a class of expanded clone.

>.|TRBJ2-1|TRBV9|TRBD2
TGTGCCAGCAGCGGGAGCCCGGGGGGGACTAGCCCCTACAATGAGCAGTTCTTC
CASSGSPGGTSPYNEQFF
>.|TRBJ1-2|TRBV6-4|TRBD1
TGTGCCAGCAGTACCTGGGACAGGGAAAACTATGGCTACACCTTC
CASSTWDRENYGYTF
>.|TRBJ2-7|TRBV29-1|.
TGCAGCGTTGAAGGCCTAACCTACGAGCAGTACTTC
CSVEGLTYEQYF
>.|TRBJ1-1|TRBV10-3|.
TGTGCCATCGGCGGGAACACTGAAGCTTTCTTT
CAIGGNTEAFF
>.|TRBJ2-2|TRBV5-6|TRBD2
TGTGCCAGCAGCTTGGAGGCGGGGAGGGGCACCGGGGAGCTGTTTTTT
CASSLEAGRGTGELFF
>.|TRBJ1-5|TRBV7-2|TRBD1
TGTGCCAGCAGCGAGGGACAGGCCGGGGGCAATCAGCCCCAGCATTTT
CASSEGQAGGNQPQHF
>.|TRBJ2-1|TRBV7-2|.
TGTGCCAGCAGCTTAGGGCTGGGTTCCTACAATGAGCAGTTCTTC
CASSLGLGSYNEQFF
>.|TRBJ1-2|TRBV29-1|.
TGCAGCGTTGAAAATCCCAGTGACTATGGCTACACCTTC
CSVENPSDYGYTF
>.|TRBJ2-3|TRBV30|.
TGTGCCTGGAGTGTACTGAGCCGGGATACGCAGTATTTT
CAWSVLSRDTQYF
>.|TRBJ2-3|TRBV7-9|.
TGTGCCAGCAGCCCGAGGTCAGCGGTCTTTTTCACAGATACGCAGTATTTT
CASSPRSAVFFTDTQYF
>.|TRBJ2-1|TRBV5-4|TRBD2
TGTGCCAGCAGCCCGGGGGTGAGGGCTAGCGGGAGTAATGAGCAGTTCTTC
CASSPGVRASGSNEQFF
>.|TRBJ2-3|TRBV5-1|.
TGCGCCAGCCAGGGTAAGGGGGGAGATACGCAGTATTTT
CASQGKGGDTQYF
>.|TRBJ2-5|TRBV9|.
TGTGCCAGCAGCGGAGGGTATGGCGGATGGGAGACCCAGTACTTC
CASSGGYGGWETQYF
>.|TRBJ1-1|TRBV5-4|.
TGTGCCAGCAGCTTGCAACAGACTACTGAAGCTTTCTTT
CASSLQQTTEAFF
>.|TRBJ2-3|TRBV28|.
TGTGCCAGCAGTTCCCTTGTAGCGGCTAGCACAGATACGCAGTATTTT
CASSSLVAASTDTQYF
>.|TRBJ1-4|TRBV28|TRBD1
TGTGCCAGCAGTTTAGGGGGACAGCCAACTAATGAAAAACTGTTTTTT
CASSLGGQPTNEKLFF
>.|TRBJ1-3|TRBV12-5|TRBD1
TGTGCTAGTGGTTTAACAGGGGCTGGAAACACCATATATTTT
CASGLTGAGNTIYF
>.|TRBJ2-7|TRBV18|.
TGTGCCAGCTCACCAGGGGCGCGAACCTACGAGCAGTACTTC
CASSPGARTYEQYF
>.|TRBJ1-6|TRBV2|TRBD1
TGTGCCAGAAACGGACAGGGATCACCCCTCCACTTT
CARNGQGSPLHF
>.|TRBJ1-1|TRBV18|.
TGTGCCAGCTCCAGGAAACAGAACACTGAAGCTTTCTTT
CASSRKQNTEAFF
>.|TRBJ2-2|TRBV7-6|.
TGTGCCAGCAGCTTCCGGCCCCCCAGGGCGGGCACCGGGGAGCTGTTTTTT
CASSFRPPRAGTGELFF
>.|TRBJ2-3|TRBV5-1|.
TGCGCCAGCAGCTTGGTTCAGGCTAGCACAGATACGCAGTATTTT
CASSLVQASTDTQYF
>.|TRBJ1-1|TRBV6-6|.
TGTGCCAGCAGCTCTAGGGGGGTGAACACTGAAGCTTTCTTT
CASSSRGVNTEAFF
>.|TRBJ2-7|TRBV7-2|.
TGTGCCAGCAGCTTAGTGGGCAGGGCCGAGCAGTACTTC
CASSLVGRAEQYF
>.|TRBJ1-2|TRBV5-1|.
TGCGCCAGCAGCTTGGCCCAGGGTCGGGGCTACACCTTC
CASSLAQGRGYTF
>.|TRBJ2-2|TRBV5-6|.
TGTGCCAGCAGCAAACAGGGTACGAACACCGGGGAGCTGTTTTTT
CASSKQGTNTGELFF
>.|TRBJ2-4|TRBV5-8|.
TGTGCCAGCAGCTTGTCAGGAGCCAAAAACATTCAGTACTTC
CASSLSGAKNIQYF
>.|TRBJ2-7|TRBV19|TRBD1
TGTGCCAGTAGTCTCGACAGGGCCTTAACGAAGCAGTACTTC
CASSLDRALTKQYF
>.|TRBJ2-7|TRBV14|.
TGTGCCAGCAGCCAAGATCTGTACGAGCAGTACTTC
CASSQDLYEQYF
>.|TRBJ2-5|TRBV7-8|.
TGTGCCAGCAGCTTAGTAGAGGTACTTGGGACCCAGTACTTC
CASSLVEVLGTQYF
>.|TRBJ1-2|TRBV29-1|.
TGCAGCGCGACGCAGGGTTACGGCTACACCTTC
CSATQGYGYTF
>once|TRBJ2-5|TRBV7-2|.
TGTGCCAGCAGAACGGGCAGGGAGACCCAGTACTTC
CASRTGRETQYF
>.|TRBJ2-5|TRBV7-2|.
TGTGCCAGCAGCTGGGGCGACACGTTCCGTGGAGTAGGGGAGACCCAGTACTTC
CASSWGDTFRGVGETQYF
>.|TRBJ2-7|TRBV19|.
TGTGCCAGTAGTATGGATTACGAGCAGTACTTC
CASSMDYEQYF
>.|TRBJ1-2|TRBV5-4|TRBD1
TGTGCCAGCAGCTTCCCACAGGGGCTGGGCGGCTACACCTTC
CASSFPQGLGGYTF